The 32 T cell receptor beta chains presented below share a single source sample, sequenced in a study of T cell responses to AZD1222 COVID-19 vaccine. The assay was immunoSEQ multiplex PCR, and TCRdb's table has in-frame clones only and misses some. The table gives over 130,000 clones; the top ten clones make up 2.2% of it. What was sequenced was peripheral blood. Receptors originate from an adult in good health.

This rearrangement joins TRBV28 to TRBJ2-7; TRBD1 is a possible D gene (6 bases). The germline V gene encodes CDR1 MDHEN and CDR2 SYDVKM. CDR3 length: 14 residues. Trimming took off 3 bases at V and 4 bases at J, with 13 bases between the two ends. In nucleotides, the CDR3 is TGTGCCAGCAGTTTTTCCGGACAGCTATACGAGCAGTACTTC. Protein product: CASSFSGQLYEQYF.

The chain has TRBV5-4 and TRBJ1-1; no clear D. This CDR3 has 14 amino acids. Trimming cost V 4 bases and J 2 bases, with 12 bases left between them. Germline V gene lookup returns CDR1 SGHNT and CDR2 YYREEE (reference sequence). The DNA for the CDR3 is TGTGCCAGCAGCCGGGGAAGTCGAAACACTGAAGCTTTCTTT. This translates into CASSRGSRNTEAFF.

The V call is TRBV11-3, the J call TRBJ2-2; 8 bases match TRBD2. J was trimmed by 2 bases and V by 5 bases; bases with no gene match: 7. CDR1 is SGHNT and CDR2 is YENEEA in the germline V gene. The CDR3 has 16 amino acids. The CDR3 is CASSPGSGGNTGELFF. DNA of the CDR3: TGTGCCAGCAGCCCAGGAAGCGGGGGAAACACCGGGGAGCTGTTTTTT.

The rearrangement joins TRBV3-1 (or the pseudogene TRBV3-2) to TRBJ1-2, with D unresolved. This CDR3 contains 14 residues. Germline assignment: CDR1 LGHDT and CDR2 YNNKEL (reference sequence). V was cut by 0 bases and J by 1 base, with 6 bases left in between. CDR3 sequence reads: CASSQEGHNYGYTF. The CDR3 coding sequence is TGTGCCAGCAGCCAAGAAGGCCATAACTATGGCTACACCTTC.

V usage is TRBV6-2 or TRBV6-3 and J usage is TRBJ2-7; 9 bases are a match to TRBD1. Germline assignment: CDR1 MNHEY and CDR2 SVGEGT. The junction had 9 bases not matched to a gene; V was cut back by 5 bases and J by 4 bases. This CDR3 has 15 amino acids. The CDR3 loop is CASSTTGTGIYEQYF. CDR3 nucleotides: TGTGCCAGCAGTACAACCGGGACAGGGATATACGAGCAGTACTTC.

The chain employs TRBV7-3 and TRBJ2-7; TRBD1 might be the D (7 bases). Germline lookup yields CDR1 SGHTA and CDR2 FQGTGA. With 5 bases removed from V and 5 bases from J, the gap between germline ends came to 19 bases. This CDR3 has 15 amino acids. CDR3 in DNA: TGTGCCAGCAGCCCTCAGGGGGGCTATCCGGACGAGCAGTACTTC. Translated: CASSPQGGYPDEQYF.

The chain combines TRBV28 with TRBJ2-6, with D unclear. This CDR3 is built from 15 residues. In germline, CDR1 is MDHEN, CDR2 SYDVKM. With 2 bases removed from V and 1 base from J, the gap between germline ends came to 6 bases. DNA of the CDR3: TGTGCCAGCAGTTTAGCTGGGTCTGGGGCCAACGTCCTGACTTTC. Its protein product is CASSLAGSGANVLTF.

This chain uses TRBV5-6 with TRBJ1-3; no definite D call. The CDR3 loop spans 14 amino acids. Looked up from germline, CDR1 is SGHDT and CDR2 is YYEEEE. The V end lost 1 base, the J end lost 2 bases, and 7 bases lay between the germline ends. CDR3 DNA: TGTGCCAGCAGCTTGATAAGTACTGGAAACACCATATATTTT. Translated: CASSLISTGNTIYF.

This chain connects TRBV3-1 (or the pseudogene TRBV3-2) to TRBJ1-4; 7 nucleotides agree with TRBD1. CDR1 and CDR2 (germline): LGHDT, YNNKEL (reference sequence). The CDR3 is made up of 14 amino acids. The V and J ends lost 4 bases and 7 bases, in that order; junction bases with no gene match: 6. CDR3 protein: CASSPGTEAEKLFF. The CDR3 region has the DNA TGTGCCAGCAGCCCCGGGACAGAAGCTGAAAAACTGTTTTTT.

This sequence joins TRBV24-1 and TRBJ2-2; no clear D gene. Between the trimmed V and J ends, which lost 2 bases and 4 bases, there was a span of 10 bases. This CDR3 comprises 15 residues. Germline-derived CDR1 and CDR2 are KGHDR and SFDVKD. The CDR3 coding sequence is TGTGCCACCAGTGATTCTCAGACATCCACCGGGGAGCTGTTTTTT. This sequence encodes CATSDSQTSTGELFF.

The V and J genes are TRBV4-2 and TRBJ1-4; tentative D call: TRBD1 (6 bases). CDR1 LGHNA and CDR2 YNFKEQ come from the germline V gene. V lost 0 bases, J lost 8 bases, and 13 bases lay in between. The CDR3 consists of 15 residues. This CDR3 reads CASSQDPGALEKLFF. CDR3 DNA sequence: TGTGCCAGCAGCCAAGACCCGGGGGCTTTGGAAAAACTGTTTTTT.

The chain links TRBV7-3 to TRBJ1-6; D is unclear. CDR3 size: 13 residues. The germline V and J ends were trimmed by 2 bases and 6 bases, with 5 bases remaining between them. The germline gives CDR1 SGHTA, CDR2 FQGTGA. This CDR3 is CASSLSGNSPLHF. The DNA of the CDR3 is TGTGCCAGCAGCTTATCGGGTAATTCACCCCTCCACTTT.

The rearrangement links TRBV27 to TRBJ1-2; possible D gene TRBD1, 6 bases. The CDR3 loop spans 14 amino acids. V lost 0 bases, J lost 5 bases, and 10 bases lay in between. The germline CDR1 and CDR2 sequences are MNHEY and SMNVEV (reference sequence). CDR3 bases: TGTGCCAGCAGTTTATCGCGGGGGCGTTATGGCTACACCTTC. The encoded protein is CASSLSRGRYGYTF.

The chain combines TRBV9 with TRBJ2-3; 14 positions agree with TRBD2. J was trimmed by 1 base and V by 0 bases; bases with no gene match: 4. The CDR3 is 18 residues long. Germline V gene data show CDR1 as SGDLS and CDR2 as YYNGEE. Here the CDR3 reads CASSVGLAGGRGTDTQYF. CDR3 nucleotides: TGTGCCAGCAGCGTAGGACTAGCGGGGGGGCGGGGCACAGATACGCAGTATTTT.

The rearrangement uses TRBV19 and TRBJ1-3; the D is unclear. This CDR3 is 14 amino acids long. The V end was cut by 7 bases, the J end by 0 bases, with 10 bases between. Germline CDR1 and CDR2: LNHDA and SQIVND (reference sequence). The DNA for the CDR3 is TGTGCCAGTACAGTCTGGGGCTCTGGAAACACCATATATTTT. Its protein is CASTVWGSGNTIYF.

The chain joins TRBV5-1 to TRBJ2-3; possible D gene TRBD1, 6 bases. CDR1 and CDR2 (germline): SGHRS, YFSETQ. This CDR3 region has 15 residues. With 0 bases removed from V and 2 bases from J, the gap between germline ends came to 10 bases. The CDR3 DNA sequence: TGCGCCAGCAGCTTGGGCGGACAGCCCACAGATACGCAGTATTTT. Its protein product is CASSLGGQPTDTQYF.

The chain carries TRBV4-2 and TRBJ2-5, with TRBD1 matching over 9 bases. The CDR3 extends over 16 amino acids. Germline trimming cut 0 bases from V and 5 bases from J; bases unmatched to any gene: 7. The germline V gene has CDR1 LGHNA and CDR2 YNFKEQ. CDR3 nucleotide sequence: TGTGCCAGCAGCCAAGATTCGGGGACAGGGCACGAGACCCAGTACTTC. Translation gives CASSQDSGTGHETQYF.

This chain joins TRBV13 and TRBJ2-2, with D perhaps TRBD2 (6 bases). The germline CDR1 and CDR2 sequences are PRHDT and FYEKMQ (reference sequence). The ends were cut back, 4 bases at V and 3 bases at J, with 12 bases in the middle. The CDR3 spans 15 residues. CDR3 bases: TGTGCCAGCAGCTCAGAGTCGGGGGACACCGGGGAGCTGTTTTTT. Amino acid sequence: CASSSESGDTGELFF.

The chain couples TRBV19 to TRBJ2-1; TRBD1 or TRBD2 may be the D gene (5 bases each). Trimming took 3 bases from V and 6 from J, leaving 18 bases between them. The CDR3 contains 16 residues. Germline V gene sequence: CDR1 LNHDA, CDR2 SQIVND (reference sequence). The CDR3 bases are TGTGCCAGTAGTATCAGTCCCGGGGCACGGAGCAATGAGCAGTTCTTC. Its protein product is CASSISPGARSNEQFF. The full variable domain, in which reference TRBV19 and TRBJ2-1 provide the parts outside the CDR3, is DGGITQSPKYLFRKEGQNVTLSCEQNLNHDAMYWYRQDPGQGLRLIYYSQIVNDFQKGDIAEGYSVSREKKESFPLTVTSAQKNPTAFYLCASSISPGARSNEQFFGPGTRLTVL.

This chain links TRBV2 with TRBJ2-3, with D perhaps matching TRBD1 (5 bases). With 6 bases removed from V and 0 bases from J, the gap between germline ends came to 13 bases. The CDR3 has 15 residues. The germline V gene has CDR1 SNHLY and CDR2 FYNNEI. The chain's CDR3 is CASRSQGVSTDTQYF. The CDR3 DNA is TGTGCCAGCAGATCGCAGGGTGTCAGCACAGATACGCAGTATTTT.

V usage is TRBV7-8 and J usage is TRBJ1-2; D is unclear. The ends were cut back, 1 base at V and 6 bases at J, with 9 bases in the middle. Germline values: CDR1 SGHVS, CDR2 FQNEAQ. The CDR3 length is 13 residues. In DNA, the CDR3 is TGTGCCAGCAGCTTAGTGCGAAGCAATGGCTACACCTTC. Protein product: CASSLVRSNGYTF.

The J gene is TRBJ2-3, the V gene TRBV19; possible D gene TRBD1, 6 bases. The CDR3 consists of 15 residues. Trimming pared 6 bases from V and 0 bases from J, leaving 13 bases between. Looked up from germline, CDR1 is LNHDA and CDR2 is SQIVND (reference sequence). The CDR3 nucleotides read TGTGCCAGTAGCCCGACAGGTGCTAGCACAGATACGCAGTATTTT. This gives the protein CASSPTGASTDTQYF.

The chain recombines TRBV7-3 with TRBJ2-7; 8 nucleotides align to TRBD1. The CDR3 extends over 15 amino acids. Trimming cost V 5 bases and J 7 bases; bases outside gene matches: 13. Germline CDR1 SGHTA, CDR2 FQGTGA. CDR3 protein: CASSRPTGDVSEQYF. The CDR3 region has the DNA TGTGCCAGCAGCCGCCCGACAGGGGACGTTAGTGAGCAGTACTTC.

This chain connects TRBV19 to TRBJ2-2, with 16 bases identical to TRBD2. Germline loops: CDR1 LNHDA, CDR2 SQIVND (reference sequence). Trimming removed 6 bases from V and 0 bases from J; junction bases left unmatched: 7. CDR3 length equals 19 residues. CDR3 nucleotides: TGTGCCAGTAGCGATCCGGGACTAGCGGGGGGGACGAACACCGGGGAGCTGTTTTTT. It yields the protein CASSDPGLAGGTNTGELFF.

The V gene is TRBV18, the J gene TRBJ1-1; D perhaps matches TRBD1 (5 bases). V was trimmed by 8 bases and J by 2 bases, leaving 12 bases between them. Per the germline V gene, CDR1 is KGHSH and CDR2 is LQKENI. The CDR3 loop spans 13 amino acids. CDR3 nucleotide sequence: TGTGCCAGCGCCCCTCAGGGAAACACTGAAGCTTTCTTT. This sequence encodes CASAPQGNTEAFF.

The V and J genes are TRBV11-3 and TRBJ1-3; D ambiguous. The V gene lost 4 bases and the J gene lost 0 bases, with 22 bases spanning the gap. This CDR3 contains 19 residues. In germline, CDR1 is SGHNT, CDR2 YENEEA. The CDR3 here is CASSSRYGLGRSSGNTIYF. The CDR3 nucleotides are TGTGCCAGCAGCTCCCGGTATGGCCTTGGACGGAGCTCTGGAAACACCATATATTTT.

J is TRBJ1-2 and V is TRBV5-1; possible D gene TRBD1, 6 bases. This CDR3 contains 14 residues. From germline, CDR1 is SGHRS and CDR2 YFSETQ. V lost 0 bases to trimming and J lost 8 bases, with 14 bases between them. In DNA form, the CDR3 reads TGCGCCAGCAGCTTGGTTGGGGACAATCGAGGCTACACCTTC. As protein: CASSLVGDNRGYTF.

The genes are TRBV6-5 and TRBJ1-2, with D unresolved. Looked up from germline, CDR1 is MNHEY and CDR2 is SVGAGI. This CDR3 has 15 amino acids. V was trimmed by 0 bases and J by 7 bases, leaving 15 bases between them. CDR3 region: CASSYSIREMGGYTF. The CDR3 DNA is TGTGCCAGCAGTTACTCGATCCGTGAGATGGGTGGCTACACCTTC.

In regard to this clone: This CDR3 is also generated by other DNA sequences in the sample. DNA for the CDR3: TGTGCCAGCAGCGACACAGCAATCTCCTACAATGAGCAGTTCTTC. Its translation: CASSDTAISYNEQFF. This sequence joins TRBV9 and TRBJ2-1; D gene uncertain. The CDR3 totals 15 residues. Trimming took 3 bases from V and 0 from J, leaving 10 bases between them. CDR1 and CDR2 from the germline V gene are SGDLS and YYNGEE.

This sequence joins TRBV19 and TRBJ1-4, with 7 bases lining up with TRBD1. The ends lost 7 bases at V and 4 bases at J; junction bases unmatched: 12. The CDR3 spans 16 residues. Germline V gene data show CDR1 as LNHDA and CDR2 as SQIVND (reference sequence). The CDR3 protein is CASTAGPGGINEKLFF. CDR3 coding DNA: TGTGCCAGTACCGCGGGGCCAGGGGGGATTAATGAAAAACTGTTTTTT.

The chain carries TRBV29-1 and TRBJ2-7; D perhaps matches TRBD1 (6 bases). The CDR3 totals 12 residues. Trimming shortened V by 3 bases and J by 0 bases, and 6 bases separated the two germline ends. Per germline, CDR1 SQVTM and CDR2 ANQGSEA. Written as DNA, the CDR3 is TGCAGCGTTGAGGACAGCTCCTACGAGCAGTACTTC. Translating it yields CSVEDSSYEQYF.

This sequence joins TRBV28 and TRBJ1-1; weak D call: TRBD1 (6 bases). The CDR3 extends over 11 amino acids. Germline loops: CDR1 MDHEN, CDR2 SYDVKM. The V end was cut by 7 bases, the J end by 4 bases, with 7 bases between. CDR3 residues: CASKGVTEAFF. CDR3 in DNA: TGTGCCAGCAAGGGGGTCACTGAAGCTTTCTTT.